This T cell receptor beta chain derives from a study of blood T cell repertoires in COVID-19. Profiled with immunoSEQ multiplex PCR; TCRdb holds only in-frame clones, not every one. The repertoire holds about 38,000 clones, with roughly 85% as singletons. V dropped 0 bases and J dropped 1 base, with 10 bases sitting between them. Germline CDR1 and CDR2: SGDLS and YYNGEE. The CDR3 loop spans 15 amino acids. The chain recombines TRBV9 with TRBJ1-1, with D perhaps matching TRBD1 (6 bases). The sample comprised peripheral blood. The sequence came from a man between 60 and 75 years old with COVID-19, enrolled during active disease. CDR3 sequence (DNA): TGTGCCAGCAGCGTAGTGTCCAGGGGGAACACTGAAGCTTTCTTT. Its translation: CASSVVSRGNTEAFF.